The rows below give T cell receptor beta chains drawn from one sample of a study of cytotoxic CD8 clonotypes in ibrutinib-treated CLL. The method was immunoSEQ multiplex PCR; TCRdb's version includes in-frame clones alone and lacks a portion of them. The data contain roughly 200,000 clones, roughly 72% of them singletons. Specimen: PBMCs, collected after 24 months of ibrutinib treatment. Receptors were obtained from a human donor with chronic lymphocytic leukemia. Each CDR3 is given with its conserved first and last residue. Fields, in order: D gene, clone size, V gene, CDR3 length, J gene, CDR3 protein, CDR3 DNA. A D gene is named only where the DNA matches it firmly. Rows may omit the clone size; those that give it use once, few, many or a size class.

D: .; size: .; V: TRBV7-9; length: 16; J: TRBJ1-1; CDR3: CASSLYGRTMNTEAFF; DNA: TGTGCCAGCAGCTTATATGGCAGAACAATGAACACTGAAGCTTTCTTT
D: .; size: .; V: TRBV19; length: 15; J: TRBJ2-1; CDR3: CASSKTGGGDNEQFF; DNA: TGTGCCAGTAGTAAAACAGGAGGGGGGGACAATGAGCAGTTCTTC
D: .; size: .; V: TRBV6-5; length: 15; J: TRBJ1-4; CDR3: CASSPWAGENEKLFF; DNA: TGTGCCAGCAGCCCCTGGGCGGGAGAGAATGAAAAACTGTTTTTT
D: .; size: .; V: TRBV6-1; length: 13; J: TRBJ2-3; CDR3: CASSLAVTDTQYF; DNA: TGTGCCAGCAGCTTAGCGGTGACAGATACGCAGTATTTT
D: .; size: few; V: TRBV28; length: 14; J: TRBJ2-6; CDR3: CASSRITGANVLTF; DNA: TGTGCCAGCAGTCGTATTACTGGGGCCAACGTCCTGACTTTC
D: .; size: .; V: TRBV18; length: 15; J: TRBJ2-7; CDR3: CASSQSEDGPYEQYF; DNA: TGTGCCAGCTCACAGTCCGAGGACGGACCCTACGAGCAGTACTTC
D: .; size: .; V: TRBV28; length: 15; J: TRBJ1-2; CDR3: CASRLHPGTFSGYTF; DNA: TGTGCCAGCAGATTGCATCCGGGAACGTTTTCCGGCTACACCTTC
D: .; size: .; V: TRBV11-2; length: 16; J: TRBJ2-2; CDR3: CATTDRRDQNTGELFF; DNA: TGTGCCACTACCGACCGCCGGGACCAGAACACCGGGGAGCTGTTTTTT
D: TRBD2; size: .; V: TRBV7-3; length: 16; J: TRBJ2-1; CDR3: CASSSPGTSGYNEQFF; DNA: TGTGCCAGCAGCTCCCCCGGGACTAGCGGATACAATGAGCAGTTCTTC
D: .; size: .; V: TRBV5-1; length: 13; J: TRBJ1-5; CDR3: CASRGESNQPQHF; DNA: TGCGCCAGCCGGGGTGAGAGCAATCAGCCCCAGCATTTT
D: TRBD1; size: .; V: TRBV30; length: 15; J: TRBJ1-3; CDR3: CAWSGDRASGNTIYF; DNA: TGTGCCTGGAGTGGCGACAGGGCCTCTGGAAACACCATATATTTT
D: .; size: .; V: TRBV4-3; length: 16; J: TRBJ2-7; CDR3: CASSQDLGGFRYEQYF; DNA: TGCGCCAGCAGCCAAGATCTAGGGGGTTTTCGTTACGAGCAGTACTTC
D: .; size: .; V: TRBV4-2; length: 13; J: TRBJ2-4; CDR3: CASSQDQGNIQYF; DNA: TGTGCCAGCAGCCAAGATCAGGGAAACATTCAGTACTTC
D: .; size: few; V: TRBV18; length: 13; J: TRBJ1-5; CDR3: CASSPGEGQPQHF; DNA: TGTGCCAGCTCACCAGGGGAGGGTCAGCCCCAGCATTTT
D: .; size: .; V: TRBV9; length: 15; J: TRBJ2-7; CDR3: CASSVGVGVRYEQYF; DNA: TGTGCCAGCAGCGTAGGGGTAGGGGTGCGCTACGAGCAGTACTTC
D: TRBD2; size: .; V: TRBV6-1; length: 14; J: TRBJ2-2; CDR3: CASNSGVNTGELFF; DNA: TGTGCCAGCAATAGCGGGGTTAACACCGGGGAGCTGTTTTTT
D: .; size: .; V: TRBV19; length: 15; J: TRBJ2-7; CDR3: CASSIHPVGPYEQYF; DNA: TGTGCCAGTAGTATACACCCCGTCGGTCCCTACGAGCAGTACTTC
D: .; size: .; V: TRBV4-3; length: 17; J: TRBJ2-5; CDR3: CASSQTNDVASRETQYF; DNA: TGCGCCAGCAGCCAAACCAACGACGTGGCTAGCCGGGAGACCCAGTACTTC
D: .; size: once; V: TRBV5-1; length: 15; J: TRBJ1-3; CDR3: CASSLYGSSGNTIYF; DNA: TGCGCCAGCAGCTTGTATGGCAGCTCTGGAAACACCATATATTTT
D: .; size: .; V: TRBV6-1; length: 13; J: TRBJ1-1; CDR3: CASRLQGNTEAFF; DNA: TGTGCCAGCAGGCTCCAGGGGAACACTGAAGCTTTCTTT
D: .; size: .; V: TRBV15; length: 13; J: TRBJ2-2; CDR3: CATSRDPAGELFF; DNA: TGTGCCACCAGCAGAGATCCTGCCGGGGAGCTGTTTTTT
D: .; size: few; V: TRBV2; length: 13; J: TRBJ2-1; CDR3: CASSPGLRHEQFF; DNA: TGTGCCAGCAGTCCAGGGCTCCGACATGAGCAGTTCTTC
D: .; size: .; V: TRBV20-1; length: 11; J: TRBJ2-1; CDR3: CSAESYNEQFF; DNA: TGCAGTGCAGAGAGCTACAATGAGCAGTTCTTC
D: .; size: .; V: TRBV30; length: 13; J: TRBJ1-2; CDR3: CAWRQDTYYGYTF; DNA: TGTGCCTGGAGGCAGGACACCTACTATGGCTACACCTTC
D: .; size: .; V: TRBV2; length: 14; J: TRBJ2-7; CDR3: CASRKAVSSYEQYF; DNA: TGTGCCAGCAGGAAAGCTGTTAGCTCCTACGAGCAGTACTTC
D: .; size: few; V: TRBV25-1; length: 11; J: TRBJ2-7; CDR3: CASREANEQYF; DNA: TGTGCCAGCAGAGAGGCCAACGAGCAGTACTTC
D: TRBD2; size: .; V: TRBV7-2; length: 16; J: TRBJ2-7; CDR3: CASSNQRSSGLYEQYF; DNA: TGTGCCAGCAGCAACCAGAGGTCTAGCGGACTATACGAGCAGTACTTC
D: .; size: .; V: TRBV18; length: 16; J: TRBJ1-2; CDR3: CASSPPRDRSNYGYTF; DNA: TGTGCCAGCTCACCACCGAGGGACCGAAGTAACTATGGCTACACCTTC
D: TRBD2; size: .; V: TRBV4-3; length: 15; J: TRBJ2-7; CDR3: CASSQDGTSHYEQYF; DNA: TGCGCCAGCAGCCAAGACGGGACTAGCCACTACGAGCAGTACTTC
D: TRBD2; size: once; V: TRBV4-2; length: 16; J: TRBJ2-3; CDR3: CASSQDRLAGADTQYF; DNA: TGTGCCAGCAGCCAAGATAGGCTAGCGGGAGCAGATACGCAGTATTTT
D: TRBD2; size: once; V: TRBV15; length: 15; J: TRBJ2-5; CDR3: CATSNYRGGQETQYF; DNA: TGTGCCACCAGCAATTATCGGGGGGGACAAGAGACCCAGTACTTC
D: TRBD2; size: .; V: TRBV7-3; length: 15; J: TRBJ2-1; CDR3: CASSSGTSLVDEQFF; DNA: TGTGCCAGCAGCTCCGGGACTAGTTTGGTGGATGAGCAGTTCTTC
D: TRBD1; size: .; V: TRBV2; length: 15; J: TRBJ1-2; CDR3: CASSTDRITNYGYTF; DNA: TGTGCCAGCAGTACGGACAGGATCACTAACTATGGCTACACCTTC
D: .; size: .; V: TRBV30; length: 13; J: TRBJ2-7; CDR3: CAAYPGGLAEQYF; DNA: TGTGCTGCCTACCCAGGGGGGCTAGCCGAGCAGTACTTC
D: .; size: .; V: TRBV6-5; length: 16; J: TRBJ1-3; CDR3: CASSSLYDRLGNTIYF; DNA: TGTGCCAGCAGTTCCCTCTATGACCGGCTTGGAAACACCATATATTTT
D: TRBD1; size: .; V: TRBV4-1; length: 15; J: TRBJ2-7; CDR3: CASSQRGTGDYEQYF; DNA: TGCGCCAGCAGCCAAAGAGGGACAGGGGACTACGAGCAGTACTTC
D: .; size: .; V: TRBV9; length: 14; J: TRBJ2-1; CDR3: CASSVGEAYNEQFF; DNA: TGTGCCAGCAGCGTAGGGGAAGCCTACAATGAGCAGTTCTTC
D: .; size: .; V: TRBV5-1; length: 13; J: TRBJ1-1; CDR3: CASSDTMGTEAFF; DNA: TGCGCCAGCAGCGATACAATGGGCACTGAAGCTTTCTTT
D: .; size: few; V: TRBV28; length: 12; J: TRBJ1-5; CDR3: CASGQLNQPQHF; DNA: TGTGCCAGCGGACAGTTAAATCAGCCCCAGCATTTT
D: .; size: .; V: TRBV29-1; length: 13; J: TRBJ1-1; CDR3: CSVEETPGATAFF; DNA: TGCAGCGTTGAAGAGACCCCGGGGGCTACGGCTTTCTTT
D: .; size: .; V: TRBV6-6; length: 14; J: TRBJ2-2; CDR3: CASSKQGVTGELFF; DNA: TGTGCCAGCAGTAAACAGGGAGTCACCGGGGAGCTGTTTTTT